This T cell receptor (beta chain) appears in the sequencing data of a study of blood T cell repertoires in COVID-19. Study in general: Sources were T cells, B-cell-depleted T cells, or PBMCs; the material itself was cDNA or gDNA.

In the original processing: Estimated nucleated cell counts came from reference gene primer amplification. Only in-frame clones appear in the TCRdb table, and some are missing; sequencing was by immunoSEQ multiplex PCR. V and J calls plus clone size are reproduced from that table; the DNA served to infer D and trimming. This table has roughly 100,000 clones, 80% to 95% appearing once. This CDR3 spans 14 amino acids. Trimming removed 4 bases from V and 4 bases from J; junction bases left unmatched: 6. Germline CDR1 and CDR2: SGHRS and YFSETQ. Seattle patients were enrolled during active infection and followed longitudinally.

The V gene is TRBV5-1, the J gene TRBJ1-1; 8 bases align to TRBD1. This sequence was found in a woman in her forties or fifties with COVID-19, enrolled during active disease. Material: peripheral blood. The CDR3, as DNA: TGCGCCAGCAGCATCAGACAGGGGCCCACTGAAGCTTTCTTT. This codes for CASSIRQGPTEAFF.